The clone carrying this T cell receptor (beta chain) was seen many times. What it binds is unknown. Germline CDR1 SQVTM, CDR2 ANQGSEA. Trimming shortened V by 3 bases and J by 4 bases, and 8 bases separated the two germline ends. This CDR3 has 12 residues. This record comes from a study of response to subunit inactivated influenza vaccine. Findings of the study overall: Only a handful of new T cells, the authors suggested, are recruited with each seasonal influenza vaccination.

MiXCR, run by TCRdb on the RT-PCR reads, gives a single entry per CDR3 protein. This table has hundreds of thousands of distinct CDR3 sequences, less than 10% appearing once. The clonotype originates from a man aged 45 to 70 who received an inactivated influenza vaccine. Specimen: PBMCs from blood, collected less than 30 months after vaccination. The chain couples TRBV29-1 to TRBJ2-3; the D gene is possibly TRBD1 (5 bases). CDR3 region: CSVDQGADTQYF. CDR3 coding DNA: TGCAGCGTTGACCAGGGCGCAGATACGCAGTATTTT.